A single sample is the source of the 24 T cell receptor beta chains below, sequenced in a study of tumour-infiltrating T cells in Burkitt lymphoma. Generated by immunoSEQ multiplex PCR, the TCRdb table keeps only in-frame clones and is missing some. This sample has under 5,000 clones, with about 13% found just once. Sequencing was done on a sample of tumor tissue. The receptors come from a human donor with Burkitt lymphoma.

This chain uses TRBV5-5 with TRBJ1-6; no clear D. The length of the CDR3 is 14 residues. With 4 bases removed from V and 3 bases from J, the gap between germline ends came to 8 bases. Germline loops: CDR1 SGHKS, CDR2 YYEKEE (reference sequence). CDR3 amino acids: CASSHEFYNSPLHF. The CDR3 DNA follows: TGTGCCAGCAGCCATGAGTTCTATAATTCACCCCTCCACTTT. The whole variable domain, filled in from reference TRBV5-5 and TRBJ1-6, reads DAGVTQSPTHLIKTRGQQVTLRCSPISGHKSVSWYQQVLGQGPQFIFQYYEKEERGRGNFPDRFSARQFPNYSSELNVNALLLGDSALYLCASSHEFYNSPLHFGNGTRLTVT.

CDR3 residues: CAWSPSREQFF. CDR3 DNA sequence: TGTGCCTGGAGTCCCTCCCGGGAGCAGTTCTTC. The chain carries TRBV30 and TRBJ2-1, with D hard to call. CDR1 GTSNPN and CDR2 SVGIG come from the germline V gene (reference sequence). Trimming took 2 bases from V and 10 from J, leaving 9 bases between them. The length of the CDR3 is 11 residues.

Only a few counts were recorded for this clone. The CDR3 DNA reads as TGTGCCTGGAGTCATCCGGGGGCAGATACGCAGTATTTT. Translating it yields CAWSHPGADTQYF. This rearrangement joins TRBV30 to TRBJ2-3, with a tentative D call TRBD2 (6 bases). CDR1 is GTSNPN, CDR2 SVGIG, per germline (reference sequence). V was cut by 2 bases and J by 4 bases, with 10 bases left in between. This CDR3 is built from 13 residues.

The chain has TRBV28 and TRBJ2-7, with 11 bases fitting TRBD2. Germline lookup yields CDR1 MDHEN and CDR2 SYDVKM. This CDR3 has 21 amino acids. The junction had 19 bases not matched to a gene; V was cut back by 3 bases and J by 0 bases. The CDR3 DNA follows: TGTGCCAGCAGTTTGGATTCCCAGCCCGGAGGGACTAGCGGCCTCTCCTACGAGCAGTACTTC. Its translation: CASSLDSQPGGTSGLSYEQYF.

The chain recombines TRBV5-6 with TRBJ1-2, with D uncertain. The CDR3 covers 15 residues. CDR1 is SGHDT, CDR2 YYEEEE, per germline. Between the trimmed V and J ends, which lost 3 bases and 5 bases, there was a span of 17 bases. CDR3 amino acids: CASSSEGMKTYGYTF. The CDR3 region has the DNA TGTGCCAGCAGCTCTGAGGGCATGAAGACATATGGCTACACCTTC.

In this sample, this clone turned up a few times. This chain joins TRBV11-3 and TRBJ2-7, with 7 bases aligning to TRBD1. The CDR3 contains 14 residues. Germline values: CDR1 SGHNT, CDR2 YENEEA. V shed 5 bases, J shed 3 bases, and the junction held 7 bases outside the gene matches. The CDR3 reads CASSINSGGYEQYF. The CDR3 region has the DNA TGTGCCAGCAGCATTAATTCAGGGGGCTACGAGCAGTACTTC.

On this clone itself: At one boundary the junction diverges from the germline segment, which might be a read error. The chain recombines TRBV19 with TRBJ1-2; 7 bases are shared with TRBD1. The CDR3 consists of 13 residues. Germline V gives CDR1 LNHDA, CDR2 SQIVND (reference sequence). CDR3 DNA: TGTGCCAGCCGTAAACCGGGACAGCTTTATATCGGCTTC. Protein product: CASRKPGQLYIGF. The variable domain in full, completed from reference TRBV19 and TRBJ1-2, reads DGGITQSPKYLFRKEGQNVTLSCEQNLNHDAMYWYRQDPGQGLRLIYYSQIVNDFQKGDIAEGYSVSREKKESFPLTVTSAQKNPTAFYLCASRKPGQLYIGFGSGTRLTVV.

The chain employs TRBV11-2 and TRBJ2-2; D is possibly TRBD1 (6 bases). V dropped 8 bases and J dropped 4 bases, with 20 bases sitting between them. This CDR3 has 16 residues. Germline V CDR1 and CDR2: SGHAT, FQNNGV. CDR3 residues: CASWSPLTGTTGELFF. In nucleotides, the CDR3 is TGTGCCAGCTGGAGTCCCCTAACAGGGACCACCGGGGAGCTGTTTTTT.

This clone occurred a few times. The chain employs TRBV15 and TRBJ1-4; D is ambiguous. Germline V gene sequence: CDR1 LNHNV, CDR2 YYDKDF (reference sequence). The V gene lost 0 bases and the J gene lost 2 bases, with 7 bases spanning the gap. CDR3 length: 15 residues. The CDR3 DNA reads as TGTGCCACCAGCAGAGAGGGGATCACTAATGAAAAACTGTTTTTT. Translation: CATSREGITNEKLFF. Filled out from reference TRBV15 and TRBJ1-4, the complete variable domain reads DAMVIQNPRYQVTQFGKPVTLSCSQTLNHNVMYWYQQKSSQAPKLLFHYYDKDFNNEADTPDNFQSRRPNTSFCFLDIRSPGLGDTAMYLCATSREGITNEKLFFGSGTQLSVL.

The gene calls are TRBV7-2 and TRBJ2-3; 9 bases agree with TRBD1. The V gene's germline CDR1 is SGHTA and CDR2 FQGNSA. J gave up 5 bases and V 5 bases, and 14 bases lay outside the gene matches. The CDR3 loop spans 17 amino acids. This CDR3 is CASSPLQGTGSGDTQYF. For the CDR3, the DNA is TGTGCCAGCAGCCCCCTCCAAGGGACAGGGAGTGGAGATACGCAGTATTTT.

Relative to its sample, this clone is large. The gene calls are TRBV28 and TRBJ1-2; D perhaps matches TRBD1 (6 bases). Germline V gives CDR1 MDHEN, CDR2 SYDVKM. Trimming removed 3 bases from V and 8 bases from J, with 10 bases in between. CDR3 size: 12 residues. CDR3 protein: CASSFRRGGYTF. DNA of the CDR3: TGTGCCAGCAGTTTCCGCAGGGGCGGCTACACCTTC.

This chain uses TRBV7-9 with TRBJ1-1; 8 bases align to TRBD1. Germline CDR1 SEHNR, CDR2 FQNEAQ (reference sequence). V lost 6 bases, J lost 4 bases, and 7 bases stayed unmatched. The CDR3 sequence is 14 residues long. Here the CDR3 DNA reads TGTGCCAGCAGAGGCGACAGGGGAGGCACTGAAGCTTTCTTT. Translation gives CASRGDRGGTEAFF. The full variable domain, rest sourced from reference TRBV7-9 and TRBJ1-1, is DTGVSQNPRHKITKRGQNVTFRCDPISEHNRLYWYRQTLGQGPEFLTYFQNEAQLEKSRLLSDRFSAERPKGSFSTLEIQRTEQGDSAMYLCASRGDRGGTEAFFGQGTRLTVV.

V and J are TRBV9 and TRBJ1-1; D unclear. CDR1 and CDR2 from the germline V gene are SGDLS and YYNGEE. This CDR3 is 13 amino acids long. V lost 0 bases and J lost 4, with 7 bases in between. The CDR3 is CASSVGGATEAFF. CDR3 in DNA: TGTGCCAGCAGCGTAGGAGGTGCCACTGAAGCTTTCTTT.

This clone was recorded a few times. The V gene is TRBV6-5, the J gene TRBJ1-1; TRBD1 might be the D (5 bases). CDR1 MNHEY and CDR2 SVGAGI come from the germline V gene. The V end lost 6 bases, the J end lost 1 base, and 9 bases lay between the germline ends. CDR3 length: 13 residues. CDR3 DNA: TGTGCCAGCAGGAGACAGAAGAACACTGAAGCTTTCTTT. Amino acids: CASRRQKNTEAFF.

This clone occurred a few times. The rearrangement uses TRBV29-1 and TRBJ2-2, with no clear D. Germline loops: CDR1 SQVTM, CDR2 ANQGSEA. Trimming left V 2 bases short and J 3 bases short, with 7 bases between. There are 13 residues in the CDR3. CDR3 sequence reads: CSVEYGYTGELFF. CDR3 bases: TGCAGCGTTGAATACGGGTACACCGGGGAGCTGTTTTTT.

This clone was detected a few times. The chain combines TRBV4-1 with TRBJ2-5; maybe TRBD1 (5 bases). Germline CDR1 is MGHRA and CDR2 is YSYEKL. With 1 base removed from V and 5 bases from J, the gap between germline ends came to 14 bases. The CDR3 covers 15 residues. CDR3 in amino acids: CASSQVLWGAETQYF. CDR3 sequence (DNA): TGCGCCAGCAGCCAAGTCCTGTGGGGCGCGGAGACCCAGTACTTC.

A note on this clone: The sample contains more than one DNA sequence encoding this CDR3. The chain employs TRBV19 and TRBJ1-5; D is possibly TRBD1 (5 bases). Trimming shortened V by 0 bases and J by 4 bases, and 7 bases separated the two germline ends. The CDR3 is 14 amino acids. CDR1 LNHDA and CDR2 SQIVND come from the germline V gene (reference sequence). CDR3 nucleotides: TGTGCCAGTAGTATAGATGGGGGAAATCAGCCCCAGCATTTT. This translates into CASSIDGGNQPQHF.

This clone was counted only a few times. This sequence joins TRBV6-5 and TRBJ1-5; D is possibly TRBD1 (5 bases). The ends were cut back, 6 bases at V and 1 base at J, with 13 bases in the middle. CDR3 length equals 15 residues. CDR1 and CDR2 (germline): MNHEY, SVGAGI. DNA for the CDR3: TGTGCCAGCAGGCCCGGGGGGGGGAGCAATCAGCCCCAGCATTTT. Translated, it gives CASRPGGGSNQPQHF.

This clone came up a few times. The chain uses TRBV5-4 and TRBJ1-2, with a possible D match to TRBD1 (6 bases). There are 14 residues in the CDR3. Germline V CDR1 and CDR2: SGHNT, YYREEE (reference sequence). Trimming removed 4 bases at V and 8 bases at J, with 18 bases between. The CDR3 here is CASSPNQGREGYTF. The CDR3 DNA is TGTGCCAGCAGCCCTAATCAGGGGCGGGAGGGCTACACCTTC. The whole variable domain, remainder taken from reference TRBV5-4 and TRBJ1-2, is ETGVTQSPTHLIKTRGQQVTLRCSSQSGHNTVSWYQQALGQGPQFIFQYYREEENGRGNFPPRFSGLQFPNYSSELNVNALELDDSALYLCASSPNQGREGYTFGSGTRLTVV.

V and J are TRBV25-1 and TRBJ2-1; D call uncertain. CDR1 MGHDK and CDR2 SYGVNS come from the germline V gene. The V end lost 5 bases, the J end lost 7 bases, and 12 bases lay between the germline ends. CDR3 length equals 13 residues. The CDR3 DNA reads as TGTGCCAGCAGTTCGGACCATTTTAATGAGCAGTTCTTC. Translating gives CASSSDHFNEQFF.

The chain combines TRBV19 with TRBJ1-4; D gene uncertain. Trimming pared 6 bases from V and 7 bases from J, leaving 9 bases between. Germline V gene sequence: CDR1 LNHDA, CDR2 SQIVND (reference sequence). The CDR3 totals 12 residues. DNA for the CDR3: TGTGCCAGTAGCAACATCGTTGAAAAACTGTTTTTT. It translates to CASSNIVEKLFF.

This clone was seen only a few times. Mismatch with germline at one junction end may stem from a read error. V gene TRBV5-4 combines with J gene TRBJ2-5; the D is unclear. CDR1 SGHNT and CDR2 YYREEE come from the germline V gene (reference sequence). This CDR3 spans 15 amino acids. The CDR3 DNA reads as TGCGCCAGCAGCCAAGGAGAGGCGGATTTGGAGACCCAGTACTTC. Encoded protein: CASSQGEADLETQYF.

This clone ranks as medium-sized. V and J are TRBV28 and TRBJ1-2, with TRBD1 as a possible D gene (5 bases). CDR3 size: 12 residues. V was shortened by 4 bases and J by 4 bases, with 7 bases between the two germline ends. Germline CDR1 reads MDHEN; CDR2 reads SYDVKM. The chain's CDR3 is CASSYRLYGYTF. CDR3 in DNA: TGTGCCAGCAGTTACAGGCTCTATGGCTACACCTTC.

The V gene is TRBV6-1, the J gene TRBJ1-1; D may be TRBD1 (6 bases). CDR1 and CDR2 (germline): MNHNS, SASEGT. The length of the CDR3 is 11 residues. V lost 7 bases and J lost 11, with 14 bases in between. CDR3 amino acids: CASMTGLRAFF. The CDR3 region has the DNA TGTGCCAGCATGACAGGTCTGAGGGCTTTCTTT.